The clone carrying this TCR beta chain was found many times. The antigen is not known. The germline V gene has CDR1 SQVTM and CDR2 ANQGSEA. The CDR3 length is 14 residues. V was pared by 4 bases and J by 4 bases, with 10 bases of the junction left unmatched. This entry is derived from a study of CD8 T cells in ankylosing spondylitis. Study results and limitations: Disease-linked clones displayed a CD8+ phenotype and appeared relatively rarely in peripheral blood. Typical of ankylosing spondylitis blood, it appeared, was a TCR beta motif of fewer than ten highly homologous variants. Reportedly, significant enrichment of disease-linked clones occurred in matched ankylosing spondylitis synovial fluid.

TCRdb redid the calling of the 5' RACE reads with MiXCR, one entry per CDR3 protein. The repertoire consists of roughly 190,000 distinct CDR3 sequences, with around 13% occurring once and the leading ten covering 16%. The chain employs TRBV29-1 and TRBJ2-7; 7 nucleotides agree with TRBD1. Sequencing was carried out using blood, either unsorted or a sorted T cell fraction (not recorded which). The receptor was derived from a male donor with ankylosing spondylitis or in good health (not recorded which). The CDR3 spells CSVAAGGMVYEQYF. The CDR3 region has the DNA TGCAGCGTTGCCGCAGGGGGTATGGTATACGAGCAGTACTTC.